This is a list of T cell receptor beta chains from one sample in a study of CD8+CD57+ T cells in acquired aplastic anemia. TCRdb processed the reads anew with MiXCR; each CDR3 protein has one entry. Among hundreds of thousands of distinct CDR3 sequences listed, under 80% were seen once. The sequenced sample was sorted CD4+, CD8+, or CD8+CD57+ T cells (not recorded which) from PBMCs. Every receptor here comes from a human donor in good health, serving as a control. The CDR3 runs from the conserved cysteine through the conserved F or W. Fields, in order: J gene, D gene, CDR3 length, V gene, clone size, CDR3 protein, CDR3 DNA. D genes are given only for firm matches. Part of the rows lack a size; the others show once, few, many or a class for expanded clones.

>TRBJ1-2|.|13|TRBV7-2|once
CTGRVDADYGYTF
TGTACTGGTAGAGTAGATGCGGACTATGGCTACACCTTC
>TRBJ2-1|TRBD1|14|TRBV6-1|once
CASSTGTGATEQFF
TGTGCCAGCAGTACCGGGACAGGGGCTACTGAGCAGTTCTTC
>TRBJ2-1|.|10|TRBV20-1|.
CSARKPEEGF
TGCAGTGCTAGAAAACCAGAGGAGGGATTC
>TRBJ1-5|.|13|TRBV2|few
CASKTQGYQPQHF
TGTGCCAGCAAGACACAGGGTTATCAGCCCCAGCATTTT
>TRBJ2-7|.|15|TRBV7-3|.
CASSPDSTTDTQHYF
TGTGCCAGCAGCCCGGATTCAACCACAGATACGCAGCATTACTTC
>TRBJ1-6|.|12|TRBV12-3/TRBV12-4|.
CASSFGNSPLAF
TGTGCCAGCAGTTTCGGGAATTCACCCCTGGCCTTT
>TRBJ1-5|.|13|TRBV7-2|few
CASSLDEYQPQHF
TGTGCCAGCAGCTTAGACGAATATCAGCCCCAGCATTTT
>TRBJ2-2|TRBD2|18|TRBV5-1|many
CASSPLPRGGWSVGELFF
TGCGCCAGCAGCCCACTCCCGCGGGGGGGCTGGTCAGTCGGGGAGCTGTTTTTT
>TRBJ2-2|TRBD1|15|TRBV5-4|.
CASSRQGPNTGELFF
TGTGCCAGCAGCCGACAGGGACCGAACACCGGGGAGCTGTTTTTT
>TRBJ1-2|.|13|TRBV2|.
CASRGGANYGYTF
TGTGCCAGCAGGGGCGGGGCTAACTATGGCTACACCTTC
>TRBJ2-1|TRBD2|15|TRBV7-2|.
CASSSTSGVTSEQFF
TGTGCCAGCAGCTCCACTAGCGGAGTCACAAGTGAGCAGTTCTTC
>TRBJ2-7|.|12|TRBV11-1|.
CASSKTRYEQYF
TGTGCCAGCAGCAAGACTCGCTACGAGCAGTACTTC
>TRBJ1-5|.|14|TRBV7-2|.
CASSLIGNLQYFGF
.
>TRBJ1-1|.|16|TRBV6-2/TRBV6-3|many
CASSYSVRGAYTEAFF
TGTGCCAGCAGTTACAGCGTTCGGGGGGCTTACACTGAAGCTTTCTTT
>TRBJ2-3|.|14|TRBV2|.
CASSVQAQADTQYF
TGTGCCAGCAGTGTCCAGGCCCAGGCAGATACGCAGTATTTT
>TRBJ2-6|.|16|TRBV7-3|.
CASSHRILSGANVLTF
TGTGCCAGCAGCCACAGGATCCTCTCTGGGGCCAACGTCCTGACTTTC
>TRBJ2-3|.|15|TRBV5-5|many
CASSHDGASTDTQYF
TGTGCCAGCAGCCACGACGGTGCTAGCACAGATACGCAGTATTTT
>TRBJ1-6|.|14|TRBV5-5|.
CASSLEAAGSPLHF
TGTGCCAGCAGCTTGGAGGCAGCGGGGTCACCCCTCCACTTT
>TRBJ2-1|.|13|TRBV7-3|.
CASSLGFYNEQFF
TGTGCCAGCAGCTTAGGTTTCTACAATGAGCAGTTCTTC
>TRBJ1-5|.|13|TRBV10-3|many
CAISETQEQPQHF
TGTGCCATCAGTGAGACACAGGAGCAGCCCCAGCATTTT
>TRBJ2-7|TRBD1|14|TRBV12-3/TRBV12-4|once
CASRRPGGRYEQYF
TGTGCCAGCAGACGACCAGGGGGAAGGTACGAGCAGTACTTC
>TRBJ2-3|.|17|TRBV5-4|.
CASSCARRAEGTDTQYF
TGTGCCAGCAGCTGCGCGCGACGGGCGGAGGGCACAGATACGCAGTATTTT
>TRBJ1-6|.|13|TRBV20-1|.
CSAKGGVTEALHF
TGCAGTGCTAAGGGGGGGGTCACTGAAGCCCTCCACTTT
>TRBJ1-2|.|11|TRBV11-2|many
CASSLGSGYTF
TGTGCCAGCAGCTTAGGCTCGGGCTACACCTTC
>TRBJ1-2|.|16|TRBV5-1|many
CASSLEAGSTNYGYTF
TGCGCCAGCAGCTTGGAGGCAGGATCTACTAACTATGGCTACACCTTC
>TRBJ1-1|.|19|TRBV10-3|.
CAISESRLRTAEENTEAFF
TGTGCCATCAGTGAGTCGAGGTTAAGGACAGCGGAGGAGAACACTGAAGCTTTCTTT
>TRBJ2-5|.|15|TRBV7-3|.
CASTLFAELQDTHYF
TGTGCCAGCACCCTGTTTGCAGAATTGCAGGATACCCACTACTTC
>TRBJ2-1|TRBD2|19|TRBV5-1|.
CASSFFPPSGGSSYNEQFF
TGCGCCAGCAGCTTTTTCCCCCCTAGCGGGGGGTCCTCCTACAATGAGCAGTTCTTC
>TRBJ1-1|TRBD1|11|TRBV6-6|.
CASLPGQGTFF
TGTGCCAGCCTGCCGGGACAGGGAACTTTCTTT
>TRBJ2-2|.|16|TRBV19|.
CATSELGSWGTGELFF
TGTGCCACCAGTGAATTAGGAAGTTGGGGCACTGGGGAGCTGTTTTTT
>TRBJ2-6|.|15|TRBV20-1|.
CSARAKENTANVLTF
TGCAGTGCTAGAGCTAAGGAGAACACTGCCAACGTCCTGACTTTC
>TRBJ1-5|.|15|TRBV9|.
CASSARKPNTKRQHF
TGTGCCAGCAGCGCCAGGAAGCCGAATACCAAGAGACAGCATTTT
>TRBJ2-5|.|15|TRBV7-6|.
CASSSDGNTEAFFYF
TGTGCCAGCAGCTCGGACGGGAACACTGAAGCTTTCTTTTACTTC
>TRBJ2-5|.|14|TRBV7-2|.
CASSPSPTPEPQYF
TGTGCTAGCAGTCCGAGCCCTACACCTGAGCCCCAGTACTTC
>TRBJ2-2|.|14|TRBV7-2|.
CASSFRGATNTGEF
TGTGCCAGCAGTTTCCGTGGGGCCACCAACACGGGGGAGTTT
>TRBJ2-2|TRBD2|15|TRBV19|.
CASRGTSGGAGELFF
TGTGCCAGTAGGGGGACTAGCGGGGGGGCAGGGGAGCTGTTTTTT
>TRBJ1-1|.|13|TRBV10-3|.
CAISERGNTEAFF
TGTGCCATCAGCGAACGGGGGAACACTGAAGCTTTCTTT
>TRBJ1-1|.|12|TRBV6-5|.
CASSDRRTGALF
TGTGCCAGCAGTGACAGGCGTACGGGAGCTTTATTT
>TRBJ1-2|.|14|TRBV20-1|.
CSATPGRAEDGYTF
TGCAGTGCAACCCCAGGGCGCGCTGAAGATGGCTACACCTTC
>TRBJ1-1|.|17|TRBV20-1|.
CSALASEGGTHGVRAFF
TGCAGTGCCTTAGCTTCTGAGGGGGGCACCCACGGCGTACGAGCTTTCTTT
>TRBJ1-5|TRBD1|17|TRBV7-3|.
CASSSEQGGNDPQPQHF
TGTGCCAGCAGCTCGGAACAGGGGGGCAATGACCCCCAGCCCCAGCATTTT
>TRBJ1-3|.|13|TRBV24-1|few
CATSQGKGNTIYF
TGTGCCACCAGCCAGGGGAAAGGAAACACCATATATTTT
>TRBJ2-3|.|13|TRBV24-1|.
CATSDGASDTQYF
TGTGCCACCAGTGACGGGGCATCTGATACGCAGTATTTT
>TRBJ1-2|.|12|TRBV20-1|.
CSARYSNYGYTF
TGCAGTGCTAGATACTCCAACTATGGCTACACCTTC
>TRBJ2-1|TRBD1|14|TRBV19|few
CASSNRTGHNEQFF
TGTGCCAGTAGTAACAGGACAGGACACAATGAGCAGTTCTTC